This record looks at one T cell receptor beta chain sequence and its context. The antigen is undetermined. These data originate in a study of cytomegalovirus exposure and HLA in healthy donors. General observations from the study: The study put 150 to 200 TCR beta chains on its list as cytomegalovirus-associated. Reported results showed that the classifier diagnosed cytomegalovirus status with high specificity and sensitivity. First-cohort TCR clusters were later found to tend to co-occur in the 120 or so validation repertoires. In vitro checks showed that a few CMV-associated chains really do target CMV antigens.

The method was immunoSEQ multiplex PCR; TCRdb's version includes in-frame clones alone and lacks a portion of them. The profile covers over 200,000 clones, with less than 95% appearing a single time and approximately 3.1% taken by the ten largest. Looked up from germline, CDR1 is SGHRS and CDR2 is YFSETQ. V gave up 4 bases and J gave up 0 bases; unmatched junction bases: 10. The CDR3 contains 18 residues. This chain links TRBV5-1 with TRBJ2-3, with 11 bases matching TRBD1. This TCR was sampled from a woman aged 25 to 39 in good health and CMV-seronegative. The sequenced sample was PBMCs. CDR3 residues: CASSTPGTGGESTDTQYF. CDR3 DNA sequence: TGCGCCAGCAGCACCCCCGGGACAGGGGGGGAGAGCACAGATACGCAGTATTTT.